This T cell receptor beta chain was documented in a study of blood T cell repertoires in COVID-19. Background on the study: The United States, Italy and Spain supplied acute and convalescent COVID-19 samples. The analysed material was cDNA or gDNA that came from T cells, B-cell-depleted T cells, or PBMCs.

Original analysis: Cell counts per sample came from amplifying reference gene primers. Sequencing used immunoSEQ multiplex PCR; TCRdb keeps in-frame clones, though not all of them. V, J and clone size are taken as reported in that table, and D and trimming were inferred from the DNA itself. The sample lists approximately 120,000 clones, roughly 86% occurring once. J lost 9 bases, V lost 4 bases, and 11 bases had no gene match. The CDR3 runs 17 residues. CDR1 and CDR2 (germline): LGHDT, YNNKEL (reference sequence). The chain recombines TRBV3-1 (or the pseudogene TRBV3-2) with TRBJ2-1; 14 bases are a match to TRBD2. This receptor was obtained from a woman in her forties or fifties who had recovered from COVID-19. The sample was peripheral blood. The CDR3: CASSPSTSGGGEGEQFF. In DNA form, the CDR3 reads TGTGCCAGCAGCCCTTCGACTAGCGGGGGGGGAGAGGGTGAGCAGTTCTTC.